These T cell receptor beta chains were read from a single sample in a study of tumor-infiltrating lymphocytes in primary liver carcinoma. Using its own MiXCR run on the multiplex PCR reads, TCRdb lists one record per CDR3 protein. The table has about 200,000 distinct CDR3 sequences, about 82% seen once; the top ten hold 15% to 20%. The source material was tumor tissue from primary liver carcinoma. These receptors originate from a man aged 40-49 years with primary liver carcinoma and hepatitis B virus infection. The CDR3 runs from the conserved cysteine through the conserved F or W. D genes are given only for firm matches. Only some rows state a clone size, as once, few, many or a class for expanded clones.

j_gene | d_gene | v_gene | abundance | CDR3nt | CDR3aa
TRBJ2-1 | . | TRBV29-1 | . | TGCAGCGTGCGACTAGGGGGGTACTATGAGCAGTTTTTC | CSVRLGGYYEQFF
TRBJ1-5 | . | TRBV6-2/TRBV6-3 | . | TGTGCCAGCAGTTACTTCCAGGACGGTGATATAAGGAATCAGCCCCAGCATTTT | CASSYFQDGDIRNQPQHF
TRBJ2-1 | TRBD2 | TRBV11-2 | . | TGTGTCAGCAGCTTTAGCGGGCCATTCGACAATGAGCAGTTATTC | CVSSFSGPFDNEQLF
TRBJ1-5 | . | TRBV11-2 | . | TGTGCAAGCAGCTTAGTAGGGGTAACAGGGAGTAATCTGCCCCAGCATTTT | CASSLVGVTGSNLPQHF
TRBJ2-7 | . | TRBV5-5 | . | TGTGCCAGCAGCTACCCCCCCACCTTCGAAGGTATCAAGCACTACTTC | CASSYPPTFEGIKHYF
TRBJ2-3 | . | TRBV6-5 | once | TGTGCCAGCAACCCAAGACTAGTGGGAACAGATACTCAGTATTTT | CASNPRLVGTDTQYF
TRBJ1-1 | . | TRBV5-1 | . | TGCGCCAGCAGTGATGACCCGAACACTGATGCTTTCTTT | CASSDDPNTDAFF
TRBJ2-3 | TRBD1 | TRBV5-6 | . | TGCGCCAGCAACTTGCAGGGGGCAACAGATACGCAGTATTTT | CASNLQGATDTQYF
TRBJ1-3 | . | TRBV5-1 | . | TGCGCCAGCACCTTGGGCGGGACGTGCTCTGGAAACACCATATATTTT | CASTLGGTCSGNTIYF
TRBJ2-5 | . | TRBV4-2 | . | TGTGTCAGCAGCCAGTCTAGGACTAGTGGGGCAGGGGTAAACTTC | CVSSQSRTSGAGVNF
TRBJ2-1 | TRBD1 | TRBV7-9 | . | TGCGCCAGCAGCTTCATCCTCAACAGGGGCAAGACCTACAATGAGCAGTTCTTC | CASSFILNRGKTYNEQFF
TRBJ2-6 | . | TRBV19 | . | TGTGCCAGTAGTATGGAGGGGGCTGGGGCCAACGTCCTGACTTTC | CASSMEGAGANVLTF
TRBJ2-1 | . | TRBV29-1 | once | TGTAGCGCCCATAAGACCAGAGTCGGCGATGAGCAGTTCTTC | CSAHKTRVGDEQFF
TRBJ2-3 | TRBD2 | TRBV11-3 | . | TGTGCCAGCAGCGGTAGCCCGGCGGGAGGGTTGGATACGCAGTATTTT | CASSGSPAGGLDTQYF
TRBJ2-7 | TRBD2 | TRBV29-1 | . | TGCAGCTCGCGGACTAGCGGGAGTTCAAGACACTACGAGCAGTACTTC | CSSRTSGSSRHYEQYF
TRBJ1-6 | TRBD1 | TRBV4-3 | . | TGCGCCAGCAGCTCCTCGGACAGGGGAATTAGGTCACCCCTCCACTTT | CASSSSDRGIRSPLHF
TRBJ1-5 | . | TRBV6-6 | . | TGTGCCAGCAGCCCCCACCTGGACAATCACTTCAATCAGCCCCAGCATTTT | CASSPHLDNHFNQPQHF
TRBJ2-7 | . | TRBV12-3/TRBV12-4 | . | TGTACCAGCAGTTTATGGAGGCAAGGGAGATCCTACGAGCAGTACTTC | CTSSLWRQGRSYEQYF
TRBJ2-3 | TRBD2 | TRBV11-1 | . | TGTGACAGCAGCTTTCCCGGGACTAGCGGGACAGATACGCAGTATTTT | CDSSFPGTSGTDTQYF
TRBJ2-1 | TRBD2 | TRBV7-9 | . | TGTGCCAGCAACCCCGGGACTAGCGGGGGAAGCTCCTACAAAGAGCAGTTCTTC | CASNPGTSGGSSYKEQFF
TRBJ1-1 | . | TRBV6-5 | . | TGTGCCAGCAGTAACGGGGGGGCTGGGATCACTGAAGTTTTCTTT | CASSNGGAGITEVFF
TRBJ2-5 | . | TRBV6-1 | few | TGTGCCAGCAGTGATGGAGGCGGTGGTGAGACCCAGTACTTC | CASSDGGGGETQYF
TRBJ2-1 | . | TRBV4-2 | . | TGTGCCAGTAGCCAAGCAGGGGCTAGCAGGAGGTACAATGAACAGTTCTTC | CASSQAGASRRYNEQFF
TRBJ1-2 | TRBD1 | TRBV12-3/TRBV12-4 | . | TGTGCCAGCAGTTCCTGGGACAGGGGGGATTACCCCTTC | CASSSWDRGDYPF
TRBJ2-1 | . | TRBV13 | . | TGTGCCAGCAGCACGTACAAAGAGCAATTCTTC | CASSTYKEQFF
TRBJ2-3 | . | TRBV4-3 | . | TGCGCCAGCAACCGACGACATGGGGGGACAGATACGCAGTATTTT | CASNRRHGGTDTQYF
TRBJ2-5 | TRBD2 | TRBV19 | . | TGTGCCAGTAGCACGGGACTAGCGGGAGGAGAGACCCAGTACTTC | CASSTGLAGGETQYF
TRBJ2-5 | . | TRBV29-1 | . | TGCAGCTGTCACGTCGGGGCGGCGCAAGAGACCCAGTACTTC | CSCHVGAAQETQYF